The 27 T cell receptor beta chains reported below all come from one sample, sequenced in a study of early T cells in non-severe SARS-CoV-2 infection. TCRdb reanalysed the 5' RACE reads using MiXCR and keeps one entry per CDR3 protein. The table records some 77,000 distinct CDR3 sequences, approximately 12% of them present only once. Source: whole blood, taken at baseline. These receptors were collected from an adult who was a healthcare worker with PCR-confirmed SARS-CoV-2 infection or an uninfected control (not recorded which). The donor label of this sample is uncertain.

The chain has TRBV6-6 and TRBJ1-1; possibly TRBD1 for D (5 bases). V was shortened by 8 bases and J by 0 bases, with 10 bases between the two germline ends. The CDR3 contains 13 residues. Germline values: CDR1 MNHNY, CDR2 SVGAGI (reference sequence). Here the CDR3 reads CASGTSMNTEAFF. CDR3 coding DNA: TGTGCCAGCGGGACGAGCATGAACACTGAAGCTTTCTTT.

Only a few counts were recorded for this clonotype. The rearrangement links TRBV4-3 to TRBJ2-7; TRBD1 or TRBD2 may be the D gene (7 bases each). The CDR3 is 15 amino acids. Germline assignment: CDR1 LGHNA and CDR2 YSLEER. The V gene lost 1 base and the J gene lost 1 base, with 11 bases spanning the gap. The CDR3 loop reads CASSQGQGGSYEQYF. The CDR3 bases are TGCGCCAGCAGCCAAGGCCAGGGGGGGTCCTACGAGCAGTACTTC.

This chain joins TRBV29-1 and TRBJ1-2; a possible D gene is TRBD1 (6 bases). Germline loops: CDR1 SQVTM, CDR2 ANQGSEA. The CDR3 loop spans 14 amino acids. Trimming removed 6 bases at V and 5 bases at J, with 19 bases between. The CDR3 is CSVRNPQGEYGYTF. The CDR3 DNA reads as TGCAGCGTGAGGAACCCACAGGGAGAGTATGGCTACACCTTC.

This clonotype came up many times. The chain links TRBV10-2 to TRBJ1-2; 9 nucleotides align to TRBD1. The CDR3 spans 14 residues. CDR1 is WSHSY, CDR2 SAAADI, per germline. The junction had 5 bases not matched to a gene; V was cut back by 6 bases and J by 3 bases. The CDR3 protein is CASSGTGGDYGYTF. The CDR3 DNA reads TGCGCCAGCAGCGGTACAGGGGGCGACTATGGCTACACCTTC.

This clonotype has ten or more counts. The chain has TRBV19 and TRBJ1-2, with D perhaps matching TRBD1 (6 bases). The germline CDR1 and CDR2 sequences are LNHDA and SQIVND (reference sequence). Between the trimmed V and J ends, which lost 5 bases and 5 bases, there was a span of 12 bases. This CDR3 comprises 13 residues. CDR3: CASSWGREYGYTF. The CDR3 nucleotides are TGTGCCAGTAGTTGGGGGCGGGAATATGGCTACACCTTC.

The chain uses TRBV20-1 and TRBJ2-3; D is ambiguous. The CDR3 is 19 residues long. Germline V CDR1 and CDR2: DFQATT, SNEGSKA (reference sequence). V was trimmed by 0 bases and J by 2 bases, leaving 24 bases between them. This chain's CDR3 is CSARDVLLARRNPTDTQYF. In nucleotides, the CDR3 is TGCAGTGCTAGAGATGTCCTCCTGGCGAGACGGAATCCCACAGATACGCAGTATTTT.

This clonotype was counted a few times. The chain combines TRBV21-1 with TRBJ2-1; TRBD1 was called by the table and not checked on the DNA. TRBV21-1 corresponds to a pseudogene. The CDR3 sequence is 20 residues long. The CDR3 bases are TGTGCCAGCAGCAAAGACGGAACAGGCGACCGAACGACGGAGGCGGATCTGCAGTTCTTC. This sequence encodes CASSKDGTGDRTTEADLQFF.

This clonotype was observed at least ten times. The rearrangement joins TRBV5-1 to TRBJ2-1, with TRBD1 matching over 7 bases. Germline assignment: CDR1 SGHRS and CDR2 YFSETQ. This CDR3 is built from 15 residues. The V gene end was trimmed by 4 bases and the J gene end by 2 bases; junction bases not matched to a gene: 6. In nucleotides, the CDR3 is TGCGCCAGCAGCAGCCGGGACAGTCCCTACAATGAGCAGTTCTTC. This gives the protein CASSSRDSPYNEQFF. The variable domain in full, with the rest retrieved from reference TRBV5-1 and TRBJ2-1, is KAGVTQTPRYLIKTRGQQVTLSCSPISGHRSVSWYQQTPGQGLQFLFEYFSETQRNKGNFPGRFSGRQFSNSRSEMNVSTLELGDSALYLCASSSRDSPYNEQFFGPGTRLTVL.

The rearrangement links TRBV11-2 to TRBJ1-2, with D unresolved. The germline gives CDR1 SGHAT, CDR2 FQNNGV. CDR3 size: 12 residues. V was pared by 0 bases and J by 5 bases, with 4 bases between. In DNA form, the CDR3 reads TGTGCCAGCAGCTTAGACATGTATGGCTACACCTTC. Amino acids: CASSLDMYGYTF.

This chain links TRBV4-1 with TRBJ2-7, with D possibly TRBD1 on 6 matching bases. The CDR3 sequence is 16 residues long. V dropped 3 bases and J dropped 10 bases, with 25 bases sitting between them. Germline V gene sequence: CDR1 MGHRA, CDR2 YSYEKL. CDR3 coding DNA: TGCGCCAGCAGCCAGTACAGGGTTATAACCCTACGAGGACAGTACTTC. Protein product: CASSQYRVITLRGQYF.

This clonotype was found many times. CDR3 protein: CASSELAGGREQYF. The CDR3 DNA reads as TGTGCCAGCAGCGAACTAGCGGGAGGTCGTGAGCAGTACTTC. V usage is TRBV6-1 and J usage is TRBJ2-7; 12 nucleotides agree with TRBD2. The germline CDR1 and CDR2 sequences are MNHNS and SASEGT. The length of the CDR3 is 14 residues. Trimming removed 6 bases from V and 7 bases from J; junction bases left unmatched: 7.

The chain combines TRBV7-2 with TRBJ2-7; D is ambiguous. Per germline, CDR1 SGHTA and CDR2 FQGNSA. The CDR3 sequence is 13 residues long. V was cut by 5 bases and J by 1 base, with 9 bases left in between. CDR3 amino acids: CASSPTESYEQYF. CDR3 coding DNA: TGTGCCAGCAGCCCAACAGAGTCCTACGAGCAGTACTTC.

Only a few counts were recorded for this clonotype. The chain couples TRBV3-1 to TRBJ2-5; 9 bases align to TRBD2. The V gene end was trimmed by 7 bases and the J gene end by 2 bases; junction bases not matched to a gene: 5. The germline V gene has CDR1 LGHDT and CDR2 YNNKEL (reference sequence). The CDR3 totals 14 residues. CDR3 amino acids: CASMRLAGQETQYF. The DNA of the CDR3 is TGTGCCAGCATGCGGCTAGCGGGGCAAGAGACCCAGTACTTC.

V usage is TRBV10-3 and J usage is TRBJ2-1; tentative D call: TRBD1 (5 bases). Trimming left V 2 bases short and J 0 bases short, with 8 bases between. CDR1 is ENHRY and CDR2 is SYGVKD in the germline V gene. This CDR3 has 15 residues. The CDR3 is CAISEGASSYNEQFF. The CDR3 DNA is TGTGCCATCAGTGAGGGGGCTAGCTCCTACAATGAGCAGTTCTTC.

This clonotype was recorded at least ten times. Written as DNA, the CDR3 is TGTGCCAGCAGACTTTTCAGGGACCGAGAGACCCAGTACTTC. Its protein is CASRLFRDRETQYF. The chain has TRBV6-2 or TRBV6-3 and TRBJ2-5, with D possibly being TRBD1 or TRBD2 (5 bases each). V lost 6 bases and J lost 4, with 15 bases in between. The CDR3 runs to 14 residues. CDR1 is MNHEY and CDR2 is SVGEGT in the germline V gene.

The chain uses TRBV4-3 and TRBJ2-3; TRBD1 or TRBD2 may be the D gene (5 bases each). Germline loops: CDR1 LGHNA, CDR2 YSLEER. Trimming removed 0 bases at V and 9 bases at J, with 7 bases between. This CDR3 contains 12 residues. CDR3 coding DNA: TGCGCCAGCAGCCAAGAGGGGGACACGCAGTATTTT. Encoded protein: CASSQEGDTQYF.

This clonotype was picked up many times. The CDR3 is CSALDNMNTEAFF. The DNA for the CDR3 is TGCAGTGCCCTAGATAACATGAACACTGAAGCTTTCTTT. The V gene is TRBV20-1, the J gene TRBJ1-1; D gene unclear. V lost 6 bases and J 0 bases, leaving 11 bases between the germline ends. CDR1 and CDR2 from the germline V gene are DFQATT and SNEGSKA (reference sequence). The CDR3 covers 13 residues.

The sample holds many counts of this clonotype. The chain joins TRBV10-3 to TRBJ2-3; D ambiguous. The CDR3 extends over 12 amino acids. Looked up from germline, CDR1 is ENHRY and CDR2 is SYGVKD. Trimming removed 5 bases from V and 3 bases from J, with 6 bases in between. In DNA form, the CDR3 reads TGTGCCATCAGTTACCGAACAGATACGCAGTATTTT. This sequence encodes CAISYRTDTQYF.

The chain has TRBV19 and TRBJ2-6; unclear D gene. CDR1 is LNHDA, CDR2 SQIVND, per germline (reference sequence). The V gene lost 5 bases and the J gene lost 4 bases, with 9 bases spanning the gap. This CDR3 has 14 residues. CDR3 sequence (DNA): TGTGCCAGTAGTTGGAGTCTCGGGGCCAACGTCCTGACTTTC. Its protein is CASSWSLGANVLTF.

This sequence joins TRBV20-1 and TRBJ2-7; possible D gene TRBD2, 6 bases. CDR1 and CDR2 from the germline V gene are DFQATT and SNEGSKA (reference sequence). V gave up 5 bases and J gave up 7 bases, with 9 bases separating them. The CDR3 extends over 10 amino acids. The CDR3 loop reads CSAWGEEQYF. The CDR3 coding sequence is TGCAGTGCTTGGGGGGAAGAGCAGTACTTC.

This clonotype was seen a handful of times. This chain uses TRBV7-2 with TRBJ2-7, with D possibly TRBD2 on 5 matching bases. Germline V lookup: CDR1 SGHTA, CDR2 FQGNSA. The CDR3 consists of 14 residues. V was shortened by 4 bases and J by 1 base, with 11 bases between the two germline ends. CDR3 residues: CASSSIRGSYEQYF. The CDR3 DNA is TGTGCCAGCAGCTCGATTCGGGGTTCCTACGAGCAGTACTTC.

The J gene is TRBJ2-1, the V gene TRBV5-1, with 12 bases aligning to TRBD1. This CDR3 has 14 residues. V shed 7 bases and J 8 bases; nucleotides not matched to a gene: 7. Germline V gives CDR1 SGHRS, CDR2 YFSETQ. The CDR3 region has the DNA TGCGCCAGCCGGGACAGGGGGCGCCTCGATGAGCAGTTCTTC. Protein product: CASRDRGRLDEQFF.

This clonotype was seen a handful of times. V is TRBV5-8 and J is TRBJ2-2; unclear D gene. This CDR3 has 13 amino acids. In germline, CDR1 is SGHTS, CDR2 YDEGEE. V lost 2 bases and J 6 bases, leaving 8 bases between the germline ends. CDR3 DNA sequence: TGTGCCAGCAGCTTCAGACTCCCCGGGGAGCTGTTTTTT. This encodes CASSFRLPGELFF.

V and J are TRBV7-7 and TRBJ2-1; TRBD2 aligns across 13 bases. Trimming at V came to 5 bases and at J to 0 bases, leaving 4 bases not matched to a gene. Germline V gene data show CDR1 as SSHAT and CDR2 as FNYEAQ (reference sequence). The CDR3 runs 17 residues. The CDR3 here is CASSPGTSGTSYNEQFF. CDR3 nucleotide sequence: TGTGCCAGCAGCCCCGGGACTAGCGGGACCTCCTACAATGAGCAGTTCTTC.

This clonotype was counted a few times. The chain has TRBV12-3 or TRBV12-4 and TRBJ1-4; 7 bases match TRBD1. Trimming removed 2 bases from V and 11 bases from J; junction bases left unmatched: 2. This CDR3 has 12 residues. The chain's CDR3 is CASSLWDSKLFF. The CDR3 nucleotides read TGTGCCAGCAGTTTATGGGACAGTAAACTGTTTTTT.

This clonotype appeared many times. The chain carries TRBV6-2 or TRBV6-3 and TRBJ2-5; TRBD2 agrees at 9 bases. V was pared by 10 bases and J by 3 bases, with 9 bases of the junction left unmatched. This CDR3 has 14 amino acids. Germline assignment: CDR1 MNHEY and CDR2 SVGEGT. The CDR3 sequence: CATRLAASKETQYF. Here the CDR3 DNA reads TGTGCCACCCGACTAGCGGCATCTAAAGAGACCCAGTACTTC.

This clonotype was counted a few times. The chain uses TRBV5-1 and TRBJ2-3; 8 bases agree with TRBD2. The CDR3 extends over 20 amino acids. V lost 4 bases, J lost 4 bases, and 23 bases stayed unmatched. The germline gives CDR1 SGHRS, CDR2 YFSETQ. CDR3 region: CASSQPSSGILRQYPDTQYF. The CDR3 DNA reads TGCGCCAGCAGCCAACCCAGTAGCGGGATTCTCAGGCAATACCCAGATACGCAGTATTTT.